This TCR beta chain originates from a study of CD8 T cells in Susac syndrome. Study in general: When blood was drawn, patients with Susac syndrome were on intravenous immunoglobulin alone, on corticosteroids, or therapy-naive. General study points: In Susac syndrome, the CD4+ T cell repertoires did not show clonal expansion.

FACS was used to enrich TEMRA cells, whereas the CD8+ and CD4+ T cells were obtained by negative isolation. As to this clonotype: Its antigen remains unidentified.

The CDR3 is 16 amino acids. Germline CDR1 is SGHTA and CDR2 is FQGNSA. With 6 bases clipped from V and 10 bases from J, the junction kept 15 bases outside the gene matches. After extraction with the RNeasy kit, 0.5 to 1 ug of the RNA was reverse transcribed using random hexamers. Amplification of TCR beta CDR3 by immunoSEQ multiplex PCR spanned 54 Vbeta and 13 Jbeta. MiXCR, run by TCRdb on the immunoSEQ multiplex PCR reads, gives a single entry per CDR3 protein. The sample has approximately 180,000 distinct CDR3 sequences; 90% to 95% are singletons. The sequencing sample was made of CD4+ T cells from PBMCs. The chain carries TRBV7-2 and TRBJ1-6, with TRBD1 matching 7 bases. This clonotype was obtained from a human donor with Susac syndrome. Here the CDR3 reads CASRNVRGGVGSPLHF. The CDR3 DNA sequence: TGTGCCAGCAGAAACGTACGAGGGGGCGTAGGCTCACCCCTCCACTTT.